These 32 T cell receptor beta chains came from one sample sequenced in a study of CD8 T cells in ankylosing spondylitis. MiXCR, applied by TCRdb to the 5' RACE reads, yields one record per CDR3 protein. This table has 300,000 to 350,000 distinct CDR3 sequences, under 25% appearing once. Source material: blood, either unsorted or a sorted T cell fraction (not recorded which). Receptors originate from a female donor with ankylosing spondylitis or in good health (not recorded which).

This clonotype has ten or more counts. The chain links TRBV20-1 to TRBJ2-1, with 7 bases lining up with TRBD1. The CDR3 has 14 amino acids. After removal of 6 bases from V and 6 bases from J, the junction contained 11 bases not matched to a gene. CDR1 is DFQATT, CDR2 SNEGSKA, per germline (reference sequence). The CDR3 reads CSAFRTGRSNEQFF. The CDR3 DNA follows: TGCAGTGCCTTTAGGACAGGCCGATCCAATGAGCAGTTCTTC.

The CDR3 DNA reads TGTGCCAGCAGTCGGGTGAAGTCTGGGGCCAACGTCCTGACTTTC. Its translation: CASSRVKSGANVLTF. This chain joins TRBV2 and TRBJ2-6; the D is unclear. The CDR3 contains 15 residues. Trimming cost V 5 bases and J 1 base, with 9 bases left between them. Germline values: CDR1 SNHLY, CDR2 FYNNEI.

The table lists this clonotype with a few counts. The V gene is TRBV2, the J gene TRBJ1-1; D is unclear. The length of the CDR3 is 14 residues. V was shortened by 3 bases and J by 4 bases, with 12 bases between the two germline ends. Germline loops: CDR1 SNHLY, CDR2 FYNNEI. The CDR3 DNA sequence: TGTGCCAGCAGTGAGATAGCTGGGGTCACTGAAGCTTTCTTT. As protein: CASSEIAGVTEAFF. The full variable domain, with the rest looked up from reference TRBV2 and TRBJ1-1, is EPEVTQTPSHQVTQMGQEVILRCVPISNHLYFYWYRQILGQKVEFLVSFYNNEISEKSEIFDDQFSVERPDGSNFTLKIRSTKLEDSAMYFCASSEIAGVTEAFFGQGTRLTVV.

The rearrangement links TRBV21-1 to TRBJ2-7; the table's D call, TRBD1, has no DNA check behind it. TRBV21-1 is a recognized pseudogene. CDR3 length equals 14 residues. The CDR3 spells CASSPETEDCEQYF. The CDR3 DNA reads TGTGCCAGCAGCCCCGAGACAGAAGACTGCGAGCAGTACTTC.

This clonotype appeared a few times. This chain uses TRBV9 with TRBJ2-3, with 12 bases lining up with TRBD1. CDR1 SGDLS and CDR2 YYNGEE come from the germline V gene. Germline trimming cut 2 bases from V and 6 bases from J; bases unmatched to any gene: 4. This CDR3 is 15 amino acids long. The CDR3 reads CASSVGTGGVDTQYF. DNA of the CDR3: TGTGCCAGCAGCGTGGGGACAGGGGGCGTTGATACGCAGTATTTT.

This clonotype was seen at least ten times. This sequence joins TRBV6-1 and TRBJ1-1; D is unclear. The CDR3 runs 13 residues. Germline V gives CDR1 MNHNS, CDR2 SASEGT. Between the trimmed V and J ends, which lost 5 bases and 1 base, there was a span of 8 bases. The CDR3 DNA sequence: TGTGCCAGCAGTCCGCCTGAGAACACTGAAGCTTTCTTT. Its translation: CASSPPENTEAFF.

The gene calls are TRBV5-1 and TRBJ2-1; 10 bases match TRBD2. This CDR3 has 15 amino acids. Looked up from germline, CDR1 is SGHRS and CDR2 is YFSETQ. V gave up 0 bases and J gave up 9 bases; unmatched junction bases: 6. The CDR3: CASSLVSSGRGEQFF. CDR3 nucleotides: TGCGCCAGCAGCTTGGTTTCTAGCGGGAGAGGTGAGCAGTTCTTC.

This clonotype was counted once. The V call is TRBV4-3, the J call TRBJ2-3; TRBD2 agrees at 9 bases. Germline V gene sequence: CDR1 LGHNA, CDR2 YSLEER. The V gene end was trimmed by 3 bases and the J gene end by 8 bases; junction bases not matched to a gene: 12. There are 16 residues in the CDR3. The CDR3 DNA follows: TGCGCCAGCAGCCAGGGCGCTTTAGCGGGAGTGGGTACGCAGTATTTT. It specifies CASSQGALAGVGTQYF.

This clonotype was seen only a few times. The rearrangement links TRBV12-3 or TRBV12-4 to TRBJ2-7; D is unclear. The CDR3 contains 12 residues. The V and J ends lost 2 bases and 3 bases respectively, with 5 bases between them. Written as DNA, the CDR3 is TGTGCCAGCAGTTTAAACGTCTACGAGCAGTACTTC. Its translation is CASSLNVYEQYF.

This clonotype occurred a few times. One end of the junction fails to match germline, which may point to a read error. This sequence joins TRBV6-1 and TRBJ2-7; D not resolved. Germline assignment: CDR1 MNHNS and CDR2 SASEGT. This CDR3 spans 13 amino acids. CDR3 nucleotide sequence: TGTGCCAGCAGGGAAGGTAGGCACCACGAGCAGTACTTC. Its translation: CASREGRHHEQYF.

V usage is TRBV12-3 or TRBV12-4 and J usage is TRBJ2-1; tentative D call: TRBD2 (6 bases). The length of the CDR3 is 15 residues. V lost 5 bases to trimming and J lost 8 bases, with 19 bases between them. In DNA form, the CDR3 reads TGTGCCAGCAGTACGACTGGGGGGAATATCTATGAGCAGTTCTTC. This encodes CASSTTGGNIYEQFF.

Only a few counts were recorded for this clonotype. The chain combines TRBV5-1 with TRBJ2-1, with TRBD1 matching over 7 bases. Per the germline V gene, CDR1 is SGHRS and CDR2 is YFSETQ. J gave up 8 bases and V 4 bases, and 15 bases lay outside the gene matches. The CDR3 totals 16 residues. This chain's CDR3 is CASSLGTARARDEQFF. The CDR3 coding sequence is TGCGCCAGCAGCCTAGGGACAGCGAGGGCGAGGGATGAGCAGTTCTTC.

This clonotype turned up a few times. V and J are TRBV20-1 and TRBJ1-5; 7 nucleotides match TRBD1. Trimming removed 5 bases from V and 7 bases from J; junction bases left unmatched: 8. Germline-derived CDR1 and CDR2 are DFQATT and SNEGSKA (reference sequence). The CDR3 covers 13 residues. The CDR3 bases are TGCAGTGCTTCTCCAGGGGGGAGGCAGCCCCAGCATTTT. Amino acids: CSASPGGRQPQHF.

This clonotype was recorded a few times. The DNA for the CDR3 is TGCAGTGCTAGAAGGGCAGGGGAGCTGTTTTTT. This codes for CSARRAGELFF. The chain is built from TRBV20-1 and TRBJ2-2; D unresolved. The V end was cut by 2 bases, the J end by 8 bases, with 6 bases between. Germline V gene sequence: CDR1 DFQATT, CDR2 SNEGSKA (reference sequence). The CDR3 is 11 amino acids.

This chain uses TRBV5-6 with TRBJ2-2; D is possibly TRBD1 (6 bases). The CDR3 totals 13 residues. Germline CDR1 SGHDT, CDR2 YYEEEE. V lost 7 bases, J lost 4 bases, and 11 bases lay in between. The CDR3 reads CASRQGFTGELFF. CDR3 coding DNA: TGTGCCAGCCGTCAGGGGTTCACCGGGGAGCTGTTTTTT.

The table lists this clonotype with a few counts. The chain recombines TRBV6-5 with TRBJ2-5, with a possible D match to TRBD2 (6 bases). The CDR3 spans 15 residues. V was pared by 0 bases and J by 3 bases, with 11 bases between. CDR1 and CDR2 (germline): MNHEY, SVGAGI. The CDR3 nucleotides are TGTGCCAGCAGTTACTCGGGGACTTCCAAAGAGACCCAGTACTTC. The encoded protein is CASSYSGTSKETQYF.

This clonotype was recorded a few times. V and J are TRBV20-1 and TRBJ2-5, with 7 bases identical to TRBD1. V shed 6 bases, J shed 3 bases, and the junction held 4 bases outside the gene matches. The CDR3 spans 12 residues. CDR1 and CDR2 (germline): DFQATT, SNEGSKA (reference sequence). CDR3 nucleotide sequence: TGCAGTGCCATTGACAGGGAAGAGACCCAGTACTTC. This codes for CSAIDREETQYF.

This clonotype was seen a handful of times. This chain joins TRBV20-1 and TRBJ1-2, with D possibly TRBD1 on 6 matching bases. This CDR3 has 15 amino acids. V dropped 5 bases and J dropped 3 bases, with 19 bases sitting between them. The germline CDR1 and CDR2 sequences are DFQATT and SNEGSKA (reference sequence). Here the CDR3 reads CSAPGARGEDYGYTF. The CDR3 coding sequence is TGCAGTGCTCCGGGGGCCCGAGGGGAGGACTATGGCTACACCTTC.

J is TRBJ2-7 and V is TRBV20-1; D perhaps matches TRBD2 (6 bases). This CDR3 comprises 15 residues. V dropped 1 base and J dropped 3 bases, with 16 bases sitting between them. CDR1 and CDR2 (germline): DFQATT, SNEGSKA (reference sequence). The CDR3 loop reads CSARVRGTSLYEQYF. In DNA form, the CDR3 reads TGCAGTGCTAGAGTACGGGGGACTTCCCTCTACGAGCAGTACTTC.

Concerning this clonotype: A read error may be the cause here, since a much bigger clone is one base away. V gene TRBV7-2 combines with J gene TRBJ2-1; D is possibly TRBD2 (6 bases). CDR1 is SGHTA, CDR2 FQGNSA, per germline. CDR3 size: 13 residues. The DNA for the CDR3 is TGTGCCAGCAAAGGACTACGCCGCAATCAGCAGTTCTTC. Translating gives CASKGLRRNQQFF. Supplemented by reference TRBV7-2 and TRBJ2-1, the full variable domain reads GAGVSQSPSNKVTEKGKDVELRCDPISGHTALYWYRQSLGQGLEFLIYFQGNSAPDKSGLPSDRFSAERTGGSVSTLTIQRTQQEDSAVYLCASKGLRRNQQFFGPGTRLTVL.

In DNA, the CDR3 is TGCGCCAGCAGCTGGGACAGGGGAGACTCCTACGAGCAGTACTTC. It encodes CASSWDRGDSYEQYF. The rearrangement uses TRBV5-1 and TRBJ2-7, with 10 bases that match TRBD1. J gave up 0 bases and V 3 bases, and 3 bases lay outside the gene matches. Looked up from germline, CDR1 is SGHRS and CDR2 is YFSETQ. The CDR3 is made up of 15 amino acids.

This clonotype was observed a few times. This chain joins TRBV7-2 and TRBJ2-1, with 7 bases identical to TRBD2. This CDR3 region has 14 residues. Germline V lookup: CDR1 SGHTA, CDR2 FQGNSA. Trimming removed 3 bases from V and 8 bases from J; junction bases left unmatched: 7. The CDR3 nucleotides read TGTGCCAGCAGCTTCTGGGGGAGGGGCGATGAGCAGTTCTTC. As protein: CASSFWGRGDEQFF.

This clonotype was found a few times. The chain has TRBV20-1 and TRBJ1-6; 7 bases are a match to TRBD1. Germline V CDR1 and CDR2: DFQATT, SNEGSKA (reference sequence). V was clipped by 3 bases and J by 9 bases; unmatched bases: 5. This CDR3 is 13 amino acids long. The CDR3 sequence: CSARPGGSSPLHF. The DNA of the CDR3 is TGCAGTGCTAGGCCAGGGGGAAGTTCACCCCTCCACTTT.

This clonotype showed up just once. The rearrangement links TRBV29-1 to TRBJ2-1; TRBD1 matches 8 bases. The CDR3 consists of 14 residues. The ends lost 5 bases at V and 3 bases at J; junction bases unmatched: 6. Germline V CDR1 and CDR2: SQVTM, ANQGSEA. DNA of the CDR3: TGCAGCGTTTACCAGGGGGCGGGCTACAATGAGCAGTTCTTC. It is translated as CSVYQGAGYNEQFF.

This clonotype was counted at least ten times. The V gene is TRBV27, the J gene TRBJ2-5; perhaps D is TRBD1 or TRBD2 (5 bases each). V was cut by 2 bases and J by 7 bases, with 14 bases left in between. The germline CDR1 and CDR2 sequences are MNHEY and SMNVEV (reference sequence). This CDR3 region has 14 residues. The CDR3 protein is CASSLDPNGGTQYF. The CDR3 coding sequence is TGTGCCAGCAGTTTAGATCCAAATGGGGGGACCCAGTACTTC.

The genes are TRBV6-2 or TRBV6-3 and TRBJ2-7, with D possibly being TRBD1 (5 bases). V lost 6 bases and J 2 bases, leaving 17 bases between the germline ends. The CDR3 has 15 residues. Germline V lookup: CDR1 MNHEY, CDR2 SVGEGT. The CDR3 sequence: CASRSGRDRAYEQYF. The CDR3, as DNA: TGTGCCAGCAGATCCGGGCGAGACAGAGCCTACGAGCAGTACTTC.

The genes are TRBV5-1 and TRBJ2-6; tentative D call: TRBD2 (6 bases). CDR1 SGHRS and CDR2 YFSETQ come from the germline V gene. This CDR3 is built from 16 residues. V lost 7 bases and J lost 0, with 14 bases in between. The CDR3 loop reads CASSTGVFSGANVLTF. The CDR3 DNA follows: TGCGCCAGCTCGACGGGGGTTTTCTCTGGGGCCAACGTCCTGACTTTC.

The chain recombines TRBV3-1 with TRBJ2-1, with 9 nucleotides matching TRBD2. CDR1 is LGHDT and CDR2 is YNNKEL in the germline V gene (reference sequence). The CDR3 loop spans 13 amino acids. V lost 1 base and J lost 10; bases outside the gene matches: 2. The CDR3 DNA reads as TGTGCCAGCAGCCAAGCAGCGGGGGGCGAGCAGTTCTTC. As protein: CASSQAAGGEQFF.

This clonotype was seen repeatedly, ten times or more. This rearrangement joins TRBV5-6 to TRBJ1-1, with 7 bases aligning to TRBD1. CDR3 length: 11 amino acids. With 2 bases clipped from V and 8 bases from J, the junction kept 0 bases outside the gene matches. CDR1 and CDR2 from the germline V gene are SGHDT and YYEEEE. CDR3 bases: TGTGCCAGCAGCTTACAGGGGGAAGCTTTCTTT. Translating it yields CASSLQGEAFF.

This clonotype appeared a few times. V and J are TRBV15 and TRBJ2-7, with no clear D. This CDR3 spans 14 amino acids. V was pared by 0 bases and J by 6 bases, with 12 bases between. CDR1 is LNHNV and CDR2 is YYDKDF in the germline V gene (reference sequence). The DNA of the CDR3 is TGTGCCACCAGCAGAGATGGTAGGGTGACCGAGCAGTACTTC. It yields the protein CATSRDGRVTEQYF.

In nucleotides, the CDR3 is TGTGCCAGCAGTTACTCCAGGGCCGCCGGGACTAGCATATACGAGCAGTACTTC. Its protein is CASSYSRAAGTSIYEQYF. The V call is TRBV6-2 or TRBV6-3, the J call TRBJ2-7, with TRBD2 matching 9 bases. J lost 4 bases, V lost 0 bases, and 13 bases had no gene match. The CDR3 contains 18 residues. Germline lookup yields CDR1 MNHEY and CDR2 SVGEGT.

The chain couples TRBV15 to TRBJ1-2, with D unresolved. In germline, CDR1 is LNHNV, CDR2 YYDKDF (reference sequence). The CDR3 has 15 residues. V dropped 1 base and J dropped 2 bases, with 11 bases sitting between them. The CDR3 DNA is TGTGCCACCAGCAGAGTATTCGGTATAAACTATGGCTACACCTTC. This encodes CATSRVFGINYGYTF.